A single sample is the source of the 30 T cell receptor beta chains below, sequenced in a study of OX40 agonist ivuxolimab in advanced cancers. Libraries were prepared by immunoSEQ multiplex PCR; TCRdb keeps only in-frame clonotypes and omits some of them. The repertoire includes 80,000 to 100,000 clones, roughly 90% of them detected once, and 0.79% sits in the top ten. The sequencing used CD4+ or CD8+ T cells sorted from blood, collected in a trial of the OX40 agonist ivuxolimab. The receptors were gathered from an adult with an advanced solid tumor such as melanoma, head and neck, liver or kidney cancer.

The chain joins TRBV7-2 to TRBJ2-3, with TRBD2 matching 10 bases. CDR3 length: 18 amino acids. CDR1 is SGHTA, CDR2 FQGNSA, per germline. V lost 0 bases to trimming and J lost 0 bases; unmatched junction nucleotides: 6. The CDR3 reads CASSLATTSGASTDTQYF. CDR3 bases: TGTGCCAGCAGCTTAGCAACCACTAGCGGGGCTAGCACAGATACGCAGTATTTT. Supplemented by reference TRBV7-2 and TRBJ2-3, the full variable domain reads GAGVSQSPSNKVTEKGKDVELRCDPISGHTALYWYRQSLGQGLEFLIYFQGNSAPDKSGLPSDRFSAERTGGSVSTLTIQRTQQEDSAVYLCASSLATTSGASTDTQYFGPGTRLTVL.

CDR3 nucleotide sequence: TGTGCCAGTTCGTGGAACATGAACACTGAAGCTTTCTTT. This sequence encodes CASSWNMNTEAFF. The V call is TRBV6-1, the J call TRBJ1-1; no clear D. CDR1 and CDR2 (germline): MNHNS, SASEGT. CDR3 length: 13 residues. V gave up 9 bases and J gave up 0 bases, with 11 bases separating them.

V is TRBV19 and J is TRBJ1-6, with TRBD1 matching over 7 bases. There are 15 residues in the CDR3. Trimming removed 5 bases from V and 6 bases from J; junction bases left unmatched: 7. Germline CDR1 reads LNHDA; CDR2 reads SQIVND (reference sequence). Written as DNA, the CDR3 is TGTGCCAGTAGTCCAGGACAGGTTCCTAATTCACCCCTCCACTTT. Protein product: CASSPGQVPNSPLHF.

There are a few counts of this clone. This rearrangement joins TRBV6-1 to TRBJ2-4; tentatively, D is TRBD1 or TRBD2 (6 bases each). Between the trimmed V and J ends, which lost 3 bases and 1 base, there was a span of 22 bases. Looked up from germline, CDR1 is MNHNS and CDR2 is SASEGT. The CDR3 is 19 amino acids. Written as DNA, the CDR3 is TGTGCCAGCAGTGAGGTAGGGGGTGCTAAGGACTACGCCAAAAACATTCAGTACTTC. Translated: CASSEVGGAKDYAKNIQYF.

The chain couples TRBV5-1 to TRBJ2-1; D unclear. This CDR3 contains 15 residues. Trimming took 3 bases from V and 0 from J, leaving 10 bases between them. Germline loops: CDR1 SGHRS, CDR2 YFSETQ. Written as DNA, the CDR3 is TGCGCCAGCAGCTCCCCCGCGGTCTCCTACAATGAGCAGTTCTTC. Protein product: CASSSPAVSYNEQFF.

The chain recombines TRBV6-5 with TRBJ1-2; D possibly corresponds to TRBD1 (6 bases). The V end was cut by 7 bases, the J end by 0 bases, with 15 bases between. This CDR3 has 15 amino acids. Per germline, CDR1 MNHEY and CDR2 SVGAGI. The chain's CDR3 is CASKGGWAANYGYTF. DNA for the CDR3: TGTGCCAGCAAAGGGGGGTGGGCAGCTAACTATGGCTACACCTTC.

The DNA for the CDR3 is TGTGCCAGCAGCTTCAGGACTAGCGCCGGGGAGCTGTTTTTT. This sequence encodes CASSFRTSAGELFF. V is TRBV7-9 and J is TRBJ2-2, with 9 bases fitting TRBD2. CDR3 length equals 14 residues. Germline V gene lookup returns CDR1 SEHNR and CDR2 FQNEAQ (reference sequence). With 3 bases clipped from V and 6 bases from J, the junction kept 2 bases outside the gene matches. The variable domain in full, completed from reference TRBV7-9 and TRBJ2-2, reads DTGVSQNPRHKITKRGQNVTFRCDPISEHNRLYWYRQTLGQGPEFLTYFQNEAQLEKSRLLSDRFSAERPKGSFSTLEIQRTEQGDSAMYLCASSFRTSAGELFFGEGSRLTVL.

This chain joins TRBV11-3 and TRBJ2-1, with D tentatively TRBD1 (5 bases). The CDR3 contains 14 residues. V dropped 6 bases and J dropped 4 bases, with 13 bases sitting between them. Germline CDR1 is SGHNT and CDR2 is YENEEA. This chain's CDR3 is CASSLSGSYNEQFF. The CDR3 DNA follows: TGTGCCAGCAGTTTATCAGGGTCGTACAATGAGCAGTTCTTC. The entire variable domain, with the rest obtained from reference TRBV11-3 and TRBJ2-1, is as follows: EAGVVQSPRYKIIEKKQPVAFWCNPISGHNTLYWYLQNLGQGPELLIRYENEEAVDDSQLPKDRFSAERLKGVDSTLKIQPAELGDSAVYLCASSLSGSYNEQFFGPGTRLTVL.

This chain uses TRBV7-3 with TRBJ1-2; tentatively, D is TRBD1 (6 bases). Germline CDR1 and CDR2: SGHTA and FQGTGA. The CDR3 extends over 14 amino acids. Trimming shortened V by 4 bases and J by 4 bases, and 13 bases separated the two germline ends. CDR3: CASSSRGLVYGYTF. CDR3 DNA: TGTGCCAGCAGCTCCAGGGGATTGGTCTATGGCTACACCTTC. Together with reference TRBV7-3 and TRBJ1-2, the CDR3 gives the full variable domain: GAGVSQTPSNKVTEKGKYVELRCDPISGHTALYWYRQSLGQGPEFLIYFQGTGAADDSGLPNDRFFAVRPEGSVSTLKIQRTERGDSAVYLCASSSRGLVYGYTFGSGTRLTVV.

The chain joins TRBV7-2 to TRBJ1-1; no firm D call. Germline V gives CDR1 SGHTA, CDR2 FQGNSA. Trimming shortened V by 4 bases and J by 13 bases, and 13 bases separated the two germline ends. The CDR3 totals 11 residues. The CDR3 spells CASSSTISVFF. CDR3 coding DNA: TGTGCCAGCAGCTCAACCATCTCGGTTTTCTTT.

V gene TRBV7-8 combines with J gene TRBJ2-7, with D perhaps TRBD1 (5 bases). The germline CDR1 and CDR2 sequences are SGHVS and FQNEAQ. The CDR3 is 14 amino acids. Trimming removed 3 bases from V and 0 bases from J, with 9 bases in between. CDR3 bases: TGTGCCAGCAGCTTTTTAGACAGCTCCTACGAGCAGTACTTC. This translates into CASSFLDSSYEQYF.

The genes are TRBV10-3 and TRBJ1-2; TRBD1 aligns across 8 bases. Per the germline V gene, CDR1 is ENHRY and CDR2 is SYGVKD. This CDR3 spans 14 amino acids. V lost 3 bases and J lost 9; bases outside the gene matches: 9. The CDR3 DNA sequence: TGTGCCATCAGTGATATAGGCGGACAGGGAAGCTACACCTTC. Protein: CAISDIGGQGSYTF.

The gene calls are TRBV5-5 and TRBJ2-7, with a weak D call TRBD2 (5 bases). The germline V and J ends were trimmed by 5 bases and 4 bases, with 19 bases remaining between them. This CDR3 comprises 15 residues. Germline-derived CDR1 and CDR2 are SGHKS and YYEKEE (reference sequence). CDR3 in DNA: TGTGCCAGCAGTCCGTTGGAAAGCGGAGCATACGAGCAGTACTTC. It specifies CASSPLESGAYEQYF.

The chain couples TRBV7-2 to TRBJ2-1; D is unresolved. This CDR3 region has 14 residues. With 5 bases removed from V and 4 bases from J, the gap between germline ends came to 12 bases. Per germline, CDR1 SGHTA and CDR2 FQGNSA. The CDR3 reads CASSTPRHYNEQFF. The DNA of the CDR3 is TGTGCCAGCAGCACCCCAAGGCATTACAATGAGCAGTTCTTC.

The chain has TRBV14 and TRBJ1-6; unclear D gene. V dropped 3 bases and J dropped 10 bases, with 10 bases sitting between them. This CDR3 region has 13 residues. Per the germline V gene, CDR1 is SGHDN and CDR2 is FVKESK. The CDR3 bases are TGTGCCAGCAGCCACACCGAAGCCTCACCCCTCCACTTT. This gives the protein CASSHTEASPLHF.

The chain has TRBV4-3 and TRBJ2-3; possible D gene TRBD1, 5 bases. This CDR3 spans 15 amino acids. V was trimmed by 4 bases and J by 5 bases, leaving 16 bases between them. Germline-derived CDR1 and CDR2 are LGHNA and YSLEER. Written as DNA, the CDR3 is TGCGCCAGCAGCCCCCGACAGTTTTACCTAGATACGCAGTATTTT. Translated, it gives CASSPRQFYLDTQYF.

CDR3 sequence reads: CASSFSFRGSYEQYF. The CDR3 DNA follows: TGTGCCAGCAGTTTTTCCTTCCGAGGGAGCTACGAGCAGTACTTC. The V gene is TRBV27, the J gene TRBJ2-7, with D perhaps TRBD2 (5 bases). CDR1 and CDR2 (germline): MNHEY, SMNVEV (reference sequence). Deletions cut 3 bases from V and 3 bases from J, with 15 bases between. The CDR3 has 15 residues.

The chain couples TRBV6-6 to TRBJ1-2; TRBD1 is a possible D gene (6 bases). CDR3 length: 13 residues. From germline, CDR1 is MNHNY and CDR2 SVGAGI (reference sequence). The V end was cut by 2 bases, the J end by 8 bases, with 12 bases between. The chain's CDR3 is CASSYGTSEGYTF. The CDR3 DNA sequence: TGTGCCAGCAGTTACGGGACAAGTGAGGGCTACACCTTC.

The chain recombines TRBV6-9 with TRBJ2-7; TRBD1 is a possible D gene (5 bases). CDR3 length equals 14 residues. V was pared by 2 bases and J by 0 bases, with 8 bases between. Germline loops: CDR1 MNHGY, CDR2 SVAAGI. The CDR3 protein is CASSYQGSSYEQYF. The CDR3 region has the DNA TGTGCCAGCAGTTATCAGGGCTCCTCCTACGAGCAGTACTTC.

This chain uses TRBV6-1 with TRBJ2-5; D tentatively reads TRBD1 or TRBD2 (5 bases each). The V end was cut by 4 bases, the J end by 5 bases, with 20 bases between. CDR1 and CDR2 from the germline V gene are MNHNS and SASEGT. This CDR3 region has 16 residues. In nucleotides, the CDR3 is TGTGCCAGCAGTGGGTGGGACGAACGGCCCTCGGAGACCCAGTACTTC. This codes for CASSGWDERPSETQYF.

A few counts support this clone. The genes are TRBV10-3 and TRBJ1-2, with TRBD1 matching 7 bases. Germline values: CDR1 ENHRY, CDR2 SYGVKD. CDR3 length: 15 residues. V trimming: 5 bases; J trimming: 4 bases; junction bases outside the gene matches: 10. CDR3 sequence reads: CAISSRGQTVYGYTF. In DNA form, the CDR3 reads TGTGCCATCAGTTCCCGGGGACAGACAGTCTATGGCTACACCTTC.

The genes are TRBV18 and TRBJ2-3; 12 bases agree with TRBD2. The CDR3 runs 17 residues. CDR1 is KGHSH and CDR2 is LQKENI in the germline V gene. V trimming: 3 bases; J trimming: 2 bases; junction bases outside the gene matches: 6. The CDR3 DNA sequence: TGTGCCAGCTCACCTCTGACTAGCGGGGGTTCCACAGATACGCAGTATTTT. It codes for CASSPLTSGGSTDTQYF.

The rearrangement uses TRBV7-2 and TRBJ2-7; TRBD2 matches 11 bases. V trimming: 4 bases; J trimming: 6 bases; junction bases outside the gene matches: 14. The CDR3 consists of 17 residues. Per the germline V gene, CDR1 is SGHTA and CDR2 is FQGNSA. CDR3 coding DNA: TGTGCCAGCAGCTCGCACAGGCCCTTAGCGGGGGGGGTCGAGCAGTACTTC. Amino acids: CASSSHRPLAGGVEQYF.

The CDR3 loop reads CASSEQGADEQYF. CDR3 nucleotide sequence: TGTGCCAGTAGCGAGCAGGGAGCTGACGAGCAGTACTTC. The V call is TRBV19, the J call TRBJ2-7, with D possibly called TRBD1 or TRBD2 (5 bases each). CDR1 LNHDA and CDR2 SQIVND come from the germline V gene (reference sequence). The CDR3 is 13 residues long. The V gene lost 6 bases and the J gene lost 5 bases, with 14 bases spanning the gap.

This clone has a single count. CDR3: CASSRGTNTGELFF. For the CDR3, the DNA is TGTGCCAGCAGCCGGGGGACGAACACCGGGGAGCTGTTTTTT. V is TRBV2 and J is TRBJ2-2; a possible D gene is TRBD2 (6 bases). Germline V gene data show CDR1 as SNHLY and CDR2 as FYNNEI. V was clipped by 6 bases and J by 0 bases, with 8 bases between them. The CDR3 consists of 14 residues.

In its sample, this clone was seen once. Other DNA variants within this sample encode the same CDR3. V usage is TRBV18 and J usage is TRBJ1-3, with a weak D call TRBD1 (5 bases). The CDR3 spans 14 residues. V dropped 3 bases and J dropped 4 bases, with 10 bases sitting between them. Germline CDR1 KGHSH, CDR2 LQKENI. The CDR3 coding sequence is TGTGCCAGCTCACCCGGGGGTTCGGGAAACACCATATATTTT. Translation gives CASSPGGSGNTIYF.

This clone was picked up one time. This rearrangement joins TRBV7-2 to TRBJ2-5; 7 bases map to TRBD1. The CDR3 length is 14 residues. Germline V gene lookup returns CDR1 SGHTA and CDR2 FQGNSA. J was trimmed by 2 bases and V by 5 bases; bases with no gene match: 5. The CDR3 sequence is CASSHGQVQETQYF. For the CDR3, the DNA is TGTGCCAGCAGCCATGGACAGGTGCAAGAGACCCAGTACTTC.

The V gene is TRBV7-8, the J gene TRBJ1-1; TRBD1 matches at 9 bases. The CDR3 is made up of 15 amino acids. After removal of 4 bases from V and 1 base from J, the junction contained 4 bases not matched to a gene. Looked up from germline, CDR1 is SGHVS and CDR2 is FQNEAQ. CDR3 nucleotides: TGTGCCAGCAGCTACAGGGGGCCTAGGAACACTGAAGCTTTCTTT. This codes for CASSYRGPRNTEAFF.

The CDR3 coding sequence is TGTGCCACCGGACGGTCCCAAGAGACCCAGTACTTC. Translated, it gives CATGRSQETQYF. The chain recombines TRBV28 with TRBJ2-5; no definite D call. Germline V CDR1 and CDR2: MDHEN, SYDVKM. CDR3 length: 12 amino acids. Trimming stripped 10 bases from V and 1 base from J, with 10 bases between.

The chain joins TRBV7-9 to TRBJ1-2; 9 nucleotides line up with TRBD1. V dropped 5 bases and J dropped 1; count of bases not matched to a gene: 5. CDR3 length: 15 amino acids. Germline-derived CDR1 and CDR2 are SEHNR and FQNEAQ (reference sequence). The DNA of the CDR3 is TGTGCCAGCAGCGCAGTGACAGGGGGTAACTATGGCTACACCTTC. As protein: CASSAVTGGNYGYTF.